Below are 30 T cell receptor beta chains sequenced from a single sample in a study of regulatory T cells in long-lasting Graves disease. With iRepertoire HTBI primers and Arm-PCR of CDR3 regions, TCR beta libraries were built. MiXCR, applied by TCRdb to the multiplex PCR reads, yields one record per CDR3 protein. The sample lists around 450,000 distinct CDR3 sequences, approximately 15% occurring once. This sample's time point: newly diagnosed GD, antithyroid drugs for less than 3 months. RNA from PBMCs was the source of the TCR library. These data were likewise used in another study, on T cells in Graves' hyperthyroidism and ophthalmopathy.

Sequencing was performed on peripheral blood mononuclear cells (PBMCs), taken at new diagnosis, from a patient treated with antithyroid drugs. The receptor set was obtained from a woman aged 40 to 49 with Graves disease.

This clonotype was observed many times. The chain has TRBV12-5 and TRBJ2-5; maybe TRBD1 (6 bases). The germline V gene encodes CDR1 LGHNT and CDR2 FRNRAP. V was cut by 4 bases and J by 4 bases, with 13 bases left in between. The CDR3 covers 14 residues. In DNA, the CDR3 is TGTGCTAGTGGTTCCCCCACGACAGGAGAGACCCAGTACTTC. Encoded protein: CASGSPTTGETQYF.

A remark on this clonotype: This is likely a read error, given that the CDR3 carries no conserved phenylalanine or tryptophan at its end. This chain uses TRBV10-2 with TRBJ2-3; D remains unclear. The CDR3 is 11 amino acids. Per germline, CDR1 WSHSY and CDR2 SAAADI. The germline V and J ends were trimmed by 2 bases and 6 bases, with 3 bases remaining between them. CDR3 residues: CASSELDTQYL. The CDR3 DNA is TGCGCCAGCAGTGAGCTGGATACGCAGTATCTT.

The rearrangement joins TRBV4-3 to TRBJ1-2, with 8 bases identical to TRBD1. The V and J ends lost 1 base and 4 bases, in that order; junction bases with no gene match: 5. Germline CDR1 is LGHNA and CDR2 is YSLEER. The CDR3 length is 15 residues. DNA for the CDR3: TGCGCCAGCAGCCAAGGCCGGGACAGGACCTATGGCTACACCTTC. It is translated as CASSQGRDRTYGYTF.

V and J are TRBV29-1 and TRBJ2-2; D is possibly TRBD2 (5 bases). Trimming took off 7 bases at V and 3 bases at J, with 12 bases between the two ends. Germline V gene data show CDR1 as SQVTM and CDR2 as ANQGSEA. The CDR3 consists of 13 residues. The CDR3 reads CSGIGVDTGELFF. The CDR3, as DNA: TGCAGCGGAATCGGGGTTGACACCGGGGAGCTGTTTTTT.

Turning to this clonotype: No conserved phenylalanine or tryptophan is present at the end of the CDR3, so a read error is the likely explanation. The chain is built from TRBV12-3 or TRBV12-4 and TRBJ2-3; D gene ambiguous. V was shortened by 6 bases and J by 4 bases, with 11 bases between the two germline ends. The CDR3 consists of 13 residues. The CDR3 loop reads CASSTGRSDTQYL. CDR3 coding DNA: TGTGCCAGCAGCACCGGTCGTTCAGATACGCAGTATCTT.

This clonotype was counted only a few times. V gene TRBV30 combines with J gene TRBJ1-1; D is unresolved. This CDR3 is built from 13 residues. The V end lost 4 bases, the J end lost 0 bases, and 9 bases lay between the germline ends. Germline CDR1 reads GTSNPN; CDR2 reads SVGIG (reference sequence). The CDR3 region is CAWTGDLNTEAFF. DNA for the CDR3: TGTGCCTGGACCGGAGACTTGAACACTGAAGCTTTCTTT.

This clonotype has a single count. This may be a read error: a much more frequent sequence differs by one nucleotide. This chain connects TRBV6-5 to TRBJ2-1, with 11 bases fitting TRBD2. CDR1 MNHEY and CDR2 SVGAGI come from the germline V gene. The V and J ends lost 1 base and 7 bases, in that order; junction bases with no gene match: 3. The CDR3 is 15 residues long. Here the CDR3 reads CASSYWTSGLNEQFF. CDR3 coding DNA: TGTGCCAGCAGTTACTGGACTAGCGGGTTGAATGAGCAGTTCTTC.

The sample holds many counts of this clonotype. The chain combines TRBV7-2 with TRBJ1-4, with unresolved D. V lost 3 bases to trimming and J lost 0 bases, with 8 bases between them. In germline, CDR1 is SGHTA, CDR2 FQGNSA. The CDR3 is made up of 15 amino acids. The CDR3, as DNA: TGTGCCAGCAGCTTTCAGCCTTCAACTAATGAAAAACTGTTTTTT. Its translation: CASSFQPSTNEKLFF.

This clonotype was picked up a small number of times. The V and J genes are TRBV9 and TRBJ2-2; D unclear. V was clipped by 0 bases and J by 3 bases, with 6 bases between them. The CDR3 runs 14 residues. CDR1 SGDLS and CDR2 YYNGEE come from the germline V gene. The CDR3 coding sequence is TGTGCCAGCAGCGTAGTGGGGTACACCGGGGAGCTGTTTTTT. Translating gives CASSVVGYTGELFF.

This clonotype came up many times. CDR3 sequence reads: CASRPEERGPYNEQFF. The CDR3 DNA is TGTGCCAGCAGACCCGAGGAGCGGGGGCCTTACAATGAGCAGTTCTTC. V and J are TRBV6-1 and TRBJ2-1, with 8 bases that match TRBD2. Germline V CDR1 and CDR2: MNHNS, SASEGT. The CDR3 contains 16 residues. The V gene end was trimmed by 6 bases and the J gene end by 4 bases; junction bases not matched to a gene: 11.

This clonotype was counted a few times. The chain is built from TRBV19 and TRBJ2-3; 7 bases line up with TRBD1. The ends lost 1 base at V and 1 base at J; junction bases unmatched: 2. The CDR3 spans 15 residues. CDR1 is LNHDA and CDR2 is SQIVND in the germline V gene (reference sequence). The CDR3 sequence is CASSIGTGGTDTQYF. The CDR3 DNA is TGTGCCAGTAGTATAGGAACAGGGGGCACAGATACGCAGTATTTT.

This clonotype was counted only a few times. This could be a read error, since a much larger clone is one nucleotide away. This rearrangement joins TRBV9 to TRBJ2-1, with 8 positions matching TRBD2. Looked up from germline, CDR1 is SGDLS and CDR2 is YYNGEE. The V gene end was trimmed by 3 bases and the J gene end by 10 bases; junction bases not matched to a gene: 6. The CDR3 consists of 13 residues. CDR3 residues: CASSEIAGQEQFF. The CDR3 DNA is TGTGCCAGCAGCGAGATAGCGGGGCAAGAGCAGTTCTTC.

This clonotype occurred many times. This chain uses TRBV10-3 with TRBJ2-3; D ambiguous. The CDR3 covers 12 residues. CDR1 and CDR2 (germline): ENHRY, SYGVKD. The V gene lost 0 bases and the J gene lost 6 bases, with 4 bases spanning the gap. This chain's CDR3 is CAISESKDTQYF. CDR3 DNA sequence: TGTGCCATCAGTGAGTCCAAGGATACGCAGTATTTT.

In this sample, this clonotype turned up a few times. The V call is TRBV24-1, the J call TRBJ2-1; 7 nucleotides match TRBD2. The trim removed 3 bases at V and 2 bases at J, leaving 6 bases unmatched. Germline CDR1 and CDR2: KGHDR and SFDVKD. This CDR3 is 16 amino acids long. The CDR3 DNA sequence: TGTGCCACCAGTGATCCCTCAGCGGGAACCTACAATGAGCAGTTCTTC. Translation: CATSDPSAGTYNEQFF.

The sample holds many counts of this clonotype. The J gene is TRBJ2-5, the V gene TRBV12-3 or TRBV12-4, with D maybe TRBD2 (5 bases). Trimming removed 2 bases at V and 0 bases at J, with 7 bases between. The CDR3 covers 14 residues. The CDR3 bases are TGTGCCAGCAGTTTATGGGGAGACCAAGAGACCCAGTACTTC. Its protein product is CASSLWGDQETQYF.

This clonotype occurred many times. V is TRBV19 and J is TRBJ1-4, with D unresolved. The CDR3 length is 15 residues. Germline CDR1 reads LNHDA; CDR2 reads SQIVND (reference sequence). The V end was cut by 1 base, the J end by 0 bases, with 6 bases between. As DNA, the CDR3 is TGTGCCAGTAGTATAGGCCCAGCAACTAATGAAAAACTGTTTTTT. This encodes CASSIGPATNEKLFF.

There are many counts of this clonotype. The genes are TRBV3-1 and TRBJ2-5, with 14 nucleotides matching TRBD2. Germline assignment: CDR1 LGHDT and CDR2 YNNKEL (reference sequence). The ends lost 2 bases at V and 8 bases at J; junction bases unmatched: 10. The CDR3 extends over 17 amino acids. The CDR3 loop is CASSQPGLAGDGGTQYF. In DNA, the CDR3 is TGTGCCAGCAGCCAACCGGGACTAGCGGGAGACGGGGGAACCCAGTACTTC.

This clonotype was counted between two and nine times. The conserved phenylalanine or tryptophan is not found at the CDR3 terminus, so this likely reflects a read error. V and J are TRBV7-3 and TRBJ2-1, with 8 bases identical to TRBD1. The CDR3 runs 19 residues. Per the germline V gene, CDR1 is SGHTA and CDR2 is FQGTGA. V lost 0 bases and J lost 5; bases outside the gene matches: 15. The CDR3: CASSLTGTGLLATNNEQFS. DNA of the CDR3: TGTGCCAGCAGCTTAACTGGGACAGGCCTTCTAGCGACCAACAATGAGCAGTTCTCC.

As regards this clonotype: A single base separates this from a much larger clone, so it may be a read error. J is TRBJ1-2 and V is TRBV12-5; D is unresolved. The CDR3 contains 13 residues. The germline V and J ends were trimmed by 2 bases and 8 bases, with 12 bases remaining between them. Germline V gene sequence: CDR1 LGHNT, CDR2 FRNRAP. The CDR3 nucleotides read TGTGCTAGTGGTTTGTTGGCGGCTTTGGGCTACACCTTC. Amino acid sequence: CASGLLAALGYTF.

This clonotype was found many times. The chain recombines TRBV28 with TRBJ2-7, with unresolved D. The CDR3 runs 13 residues. Per the germline V gene, CDR1 is MDHEN and CDR2 is SYDVKM. Deletions cut 3 bases from V and 2 bases from J, with 8 bases between. The CDR3: CASSLHRAYEQYF. CDR3 nucleotide sequence: TGTGCCAGCAGTTTGCACAGAGCCTACGAGCAGTACTTC.

This clonotype was counted many times. V and J are TRBV28 and TRBJ1-2; D might be TRBD1 (5 bases). The CDR3 is made up of 14 amino acids. V lost 2 bases and J 2 bases, leaving 9 bases between the germline ends. The germline CDR1 and CDR2 sequences are MDHEN and SYDVKM. The CDR3, as DNA: TGTGCCAGCAGTTTAACGGCAGGGAACTATGGCTACACCTTC. It yields the protein CASSLTAGNYGYTF.

This clonotype was detected many times. This chain uses TRBV11-2 with TRBJ2-7; D call uncertain. Per the germline V gene, CDR1 is SGHAT and CDR2 is FQNNGV. V dropped 1 base and J dropped 4 bases, with 11 bases sitting between them. The CDR3 loop spans 14 amino acids. The CDR3 loop is CASSLALDRYEQYF. DNA of the CDR3: TGTGCCAGCAGCTTAGCCCTAGACCGGTACGAGCAGTACTTC.

The J gene is TRBJ2-3, the V gene TRBV9; tentatively, D is TRBD2 (5 bases). V lost 5 bases to trimming and J lost 1 base, with 11 bases between them. The germline CDR1 and CDR2 sequences are SGDLS and YYNGEE. The CDR3 has 14 amino acids. Written as DNA, the CDR3 is TGTGCCAGCAGTCACCAAGCGGGCACAGATACGCAGTATTTT. Protein: CASSHQAGTDTQYF.

This clonotype was seen only a few times. The chain carries TRBV4-1 and TRBJ2-7, with D tentatively TRBD2 (6 bases). Looked up from germline, CDR1 is MGHRA and CDR2 is YSYEKL. V lost 4 bases to trimming and J lost 3 bases, with 16 bases between them. The CDR3 has 15 amino acids. The CDR3 loop is CASSRGTLGIYEQYF. CDR3 DNA sequence: TGCGCCAGCAGCCGAGGGACTCTGGGTATCTACGAGCAGTACTTC.

This clonotype has a count of ten or more. The V gene is TRBV3-1, the J gene TRBJ2-5; 13 nucleotides match TRBD2. The ends lost 4 bases at V and 5 bases at J; junction bases unmatched: 4. CDR3 length equals 15 residues. CDR1 is LGHDT and CDR2 is YNNKEL in the germline V gene (reference sequence). The CDR3 reads CASSLGTSGMETQYF. DNA for the CDR3: TGTGCCAGCAGCCTAGGGACTAGCGGGATGGAGACCCAGTACTTC.

In its sample, this clonotype was seen a few times. This chain uses TRBV25-1 with TRBJ2-7; no firm D call. CDR1 is MGHDK, CDR2 SYGVNS, per germline. This CDR3 region has 11 residues. The V gene lost 1 base and the J gene lost 7 bases, with 5 bases spanning the gap. For the CDR3, the DNA is TGTGCCAGCAGTGAATCTTGGGAGCAGTACTTC. It is translated as CASSESWEQYF.

With regard to this clonotype: A read error likely explains this, since a far larger clone differs by one base. V gene TRBV2 combines with J gene TRBJ2-3, with a tentative D call TRBD2 (5 bases). This CDR3 has 15 residues. Germline CDR1 SNHLY, CDR2 FYNNEI. DNA for the CDR3: TGTGCCAGCAGTGTTGGCAGTCTCCCCGGGGAGACCAAGTACTTC. As protein: CASSVGSLPGETKYF.

In its sample, this clonotype was seen a few times. The chain uses TRBV7-3 and TRBJ1-1, with unresolved D. The CDR3 is 13 residues long. In germline, CDR1 is SGHTA, CDR2 FQGTGA. Trimming cost V 5 bases and J 0 bases, with 7 bases left between them. CDR3 DNA: TGTGCCAGCAGCGGCAGCTTGAACACTGAAGCTTTCTTT. Amino acid sequence: CASSGSLNTEAFF. Variable domain in full (rest from reference TRBV7-3 and TRBJ1-1): GAGVSQTPSNKVTEKGKYVELRCDPISGHTALYWYRQSLGQGPEFLIYFQGTGAADDSGLPNDRFFAVRPEGSVSTLKIQRTERGDSAVYLCASSGSLNTEAFFGQGTRLTVV.

Comment on this clonotype: The CDR3 ends on some other residue instead of the conserved phenylalanine or tryptophan, so this is likely a read error. This sequence joins TRBV27 and TRBJ1-5; 7 bases match TRBD1. Germline CDR1 MNHEY, CDR2 SMNVEV (reference sequence). The V and J ends lost 9 bases and 4 bases, in that order; junction bases with no gene match: 18. The CDR3 totals 17 residues. The CDR3 protein is CASSGAGGSRGNQPQHS. CDR3 coding DNA: TGTGCCAGTAGTGGGGCAGGGGGGTCTCGGGGAAATCAGCCCCAGCATTCT.

Many counts were recorded for this clonotype. The chain uses TRBV28 and TRBJ1-5; D is unclear. V lost 7 bases to trimming and J lost 4 bases, with 11 bases between them. CDR1 and CDR2 (germline): MDHEN, SYDVKM. CDR3 length equals 13 residues. CDR3 nucleotide sequence: TGTGCCAGCATTCCCGGGGTAAATCAGCCCCAGCATTTT. It is translated as CASIPGVNQPQHF.